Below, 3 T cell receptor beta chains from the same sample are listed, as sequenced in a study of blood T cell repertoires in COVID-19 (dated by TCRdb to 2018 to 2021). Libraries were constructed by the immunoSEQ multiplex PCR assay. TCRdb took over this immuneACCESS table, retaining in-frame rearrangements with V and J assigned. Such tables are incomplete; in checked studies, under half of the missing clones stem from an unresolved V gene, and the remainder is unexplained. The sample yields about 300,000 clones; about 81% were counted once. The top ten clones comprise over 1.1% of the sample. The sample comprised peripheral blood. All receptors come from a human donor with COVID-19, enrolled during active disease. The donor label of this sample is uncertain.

The CDR3, as DNA: TGTGCCAGCAGCCCCGCCGTGGCCCTCGTGCTCTCCACAGATACGCAGTATTTT. The encoded protein is CASSPAVALVLSTDTQYF. The rearrangement uses TRBV7-2 and TRBJ2-3; D remains unclear. The CDR3 extends over 18 amino acids. Germline V CDR1 and CDR2: SGHTA, FQGNSA. V was trimmed by 5 bases and J by 2 bases, leaving 23 bases between them.

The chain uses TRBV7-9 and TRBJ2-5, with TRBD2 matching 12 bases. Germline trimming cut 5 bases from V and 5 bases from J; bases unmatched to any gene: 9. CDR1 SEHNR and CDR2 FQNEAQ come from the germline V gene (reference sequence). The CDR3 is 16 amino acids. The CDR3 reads CASSPRTSGTIETQYF. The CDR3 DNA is TGTGCCAGCAGCCCCAGGACTAGCGGGACTATCGAGACCCAGTACTTC. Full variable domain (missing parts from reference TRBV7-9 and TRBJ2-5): DTGVSQNPRHKITKRGQNVTFRCDPISEHNRLYWYRQTLGQGPEFLTYFQNEAQLEKSRLLSDRFSAERPKGSFSTLEIQRTEQGDSAMYLCASSPRTSGTIETQYFGPGTRLLVL.

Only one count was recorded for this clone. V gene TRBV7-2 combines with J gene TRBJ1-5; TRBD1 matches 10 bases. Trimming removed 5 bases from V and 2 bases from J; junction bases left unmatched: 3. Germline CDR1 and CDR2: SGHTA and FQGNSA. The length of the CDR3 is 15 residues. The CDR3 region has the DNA TGTGCCAGCAGCGTCGGGACAGGGGGCAATCAGCCCCAGCATTTT. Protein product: CASSVGTGGNQPQHF.